This TCR beta chain was sequenced in a study of blood T cells in healthy people across ages. Findings and caveats of the study: Versus aged donors, long-lived donors had higher diversity and more naive CD4+ cells.

Germline V gene lookup returns CDR1 SGHAT and CDR2 FQNNGV. There are 14 residues in the CDR3. A J-beta primer mix and a sample-barcoded 5' primer were used in a second PCR of about 6 to 12 cycles. Each cDNA molecule carried a tag from a template-switch adaptor that contained 12 random nucleotides. No fewer than 2.5 million CDR3-containing paired-end reads came from each sample. From the 5' RACE reads, TCRdb called clonotypes with MiXCR, one entry per CDR3 protein. The table lists about 640,000 distinct CDR3 sequences, roughly 58% of them singletons. A remark on this clonotype: Its target is not known. The junction differs from germline at one of its ends, possibly a read error.

Peripheral blood, around 9.4 milliliters per donor, was collected. The clonotype was recovered from a man in his sixties in good health. Sequenced input: blood. The chain couples TRBV11-2 to TRBJ1-6; D call uncertain. For the CDR3, the DNA is TGCGCCAGCAGCTTAGTCAGACCCCCCTCACCCCTCCACTTT. The encoded protein is CASSLVRPPSPLHF.